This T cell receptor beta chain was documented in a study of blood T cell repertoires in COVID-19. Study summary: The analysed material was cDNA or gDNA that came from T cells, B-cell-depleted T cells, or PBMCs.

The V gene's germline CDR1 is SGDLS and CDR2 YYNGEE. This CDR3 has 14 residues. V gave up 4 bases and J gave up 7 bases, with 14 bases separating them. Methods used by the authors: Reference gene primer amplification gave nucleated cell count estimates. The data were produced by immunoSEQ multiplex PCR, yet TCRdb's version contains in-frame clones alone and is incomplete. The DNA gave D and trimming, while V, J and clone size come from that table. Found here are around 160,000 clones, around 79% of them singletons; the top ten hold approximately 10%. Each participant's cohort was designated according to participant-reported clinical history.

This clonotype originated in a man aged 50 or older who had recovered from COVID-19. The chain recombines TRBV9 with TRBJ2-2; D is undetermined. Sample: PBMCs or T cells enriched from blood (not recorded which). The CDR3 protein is CASSHAPGGGELFF. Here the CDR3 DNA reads TGTGCCAGCAGCCACGCCCCCGGCGGCGGGGAGCTGTTTTTT.